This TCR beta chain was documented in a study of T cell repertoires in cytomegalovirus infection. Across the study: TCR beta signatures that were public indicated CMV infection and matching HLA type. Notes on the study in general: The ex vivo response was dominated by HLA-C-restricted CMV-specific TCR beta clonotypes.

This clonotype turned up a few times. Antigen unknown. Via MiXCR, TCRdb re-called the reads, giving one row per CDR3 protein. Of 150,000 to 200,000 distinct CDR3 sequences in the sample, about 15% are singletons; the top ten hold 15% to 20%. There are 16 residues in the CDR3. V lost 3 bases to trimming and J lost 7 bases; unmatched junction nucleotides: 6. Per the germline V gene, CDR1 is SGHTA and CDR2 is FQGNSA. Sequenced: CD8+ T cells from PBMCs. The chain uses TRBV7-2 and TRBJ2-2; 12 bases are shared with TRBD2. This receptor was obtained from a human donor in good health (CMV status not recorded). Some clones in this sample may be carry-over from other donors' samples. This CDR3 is CASSLTSGGRVGELFF. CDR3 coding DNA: TGTGCCAGCAGCTTGACTAGCGGGGGAAGGGTCGGGGAGCTGTTTTTT.